A single sample gave rise to the 14 T cell receptor beta chains below, sequenced in a study of T cell responses to AZD1222 COVID-19 vaccine. The method was immunoSEQ multiplex PCR; TCRdb's version includes in-frame clones alone and lacks a portion of them. The sample yields 95,000 to 100,000 clones, more than 70% seen once. The sequencing here drew on peripheral blood, taken on day 0 of AZD1222 vaccination. Source of these receptors: an adult in good health.

The chain couples TRBV30 to TRBJ1-5; tentatively, D is TRBD1 (5 bases). Trimming cost V 2 bases and J 0 bases, with 11 bases left between them. The germline gives CDR1 GTSNPN, CDR2 SVGIG (reference sequence). CDR3 length: 15 amino acids. In DNA form, the CDR3 reads TGTGCCTGGAGTTCGGGGGGGTTTAGCAATCAGCCCCAGCATTTT. Translating gives CAWSSGGFSNQPQHF.

The CDR3 DNA reads TGTGCCAGCACCGGTGGGGGGGTCCCCTACTACGAGCAGTACTTC. This sequence encodes CASTGGGVPYYEQYF. The rearrangement uses TRBV11-3 and TRBJ2-7, with TRBD2 matching 7 bases. The CDR3 consists of 15 residues. From germline, CDR1 is SGHNT and CDR2 YENEEA. Germline trimming cut 7 bases from V and 3 bases from J; bases unmatched to any gene: 12. The full variable domain, with the rest looked up from reference TRBV11-3 and TRBJ2-7, is EAGVVQSPRYKIIEKKQPVAFWCNPISGHNTLYWYLQNLGQGPELLIRYENEEAVDDSQLPKDRFSAERLKGVDSTLKIQPAELGDSAVYLCASTGGGVPYYEQYFGPGTRLTVT.

CDR3: CASTGWVGTAFF. For the CDR3, the DNA is TGTGCCAGCACCGGATGGGTAGGGACAGCTTTCTTT. V gene TRBV12-3 or TRBV12-4 combines with J gene TRBJ1-1; TRBD1 might be the D (5 bases). The CDR3 length is 12 residues. V lost 7 bases and J lost 10, with 16 bases in between.

A single count supports this clone. The chain couples TRBV27 to TRBJ2-7; 12 bases align to TRBD1. The V and J ends lost 6 bases and 4 bases, in that order; junction bases with no gene match: 10. The CDR3 runs 16 residues. Germline V lookup: CDR1 MNHEY, CDR2 SMNVEV (reference sequence). The CDR3 sequence: CASSLKGQGARYEQYF. The CDR3 DNA reads TGTGCCAGCAGCCTAAAGGGACAGGGGGCGCGGTACGAGCAGTACTTC.

This chain uses TRBV11-2 with TRBJ1-1, with no clear D. Per germline, CDR1 SGHAT and CDR2 FQNNGV. V was trimmed by 2 bases and J by 1 base, leaving 11 bases between them. CDR3 length: 15 amino acids. The CDR3 DNA is TGTGCCAGCAGCTTAAGTTCCCAGACGAACACTGAAGCTTTCTTT. It specifies CASSLSSQTNTEAFF.

This chain uses TRBV5-4 with TRBJ1-6; D gene uncertain. This CDR3 comprises 12 residues. Trimming removed 4 bases from V and 2 bases from J, with 1 base in between. Germline assignment: CDR1 SGHNT and CDR2 YYREEE (reference sequence). CDR3 sequence (DNA): TGTGCCAGCAGCCCCTATAATTCACCCCTCCACTTT. Its protein product is CASSPYNSPLHF.

V usage is TRBV29-1 and J usage is TRBJ2-1; D may be TRBD2 (5 bases). The CDR3 totals 13 residues. V dropped 5 bases and J dropped 9 bases, with 17 bases sitting between them. Germline CDR1 is SQVTM and CDR2 is ANQGSEA. The CDR3 bases are TGCAGCGTTCAAGGACTCTCCACAATTGAGCAGTTCTTC. This sequence encodes CSVQGLSTIEQFF.

The CDR3 DNA follows: TGTGCCAGCAGTCGGGGGCAGACCAATCAGCCCCAGCATTTT. Translation gives CASSRGQTNQPQHF. The V gene is TRBV27, the J gene TRBJ1-5, with a possible D match to TRBD1 (6 bases). CDR3 length equals 14 residues. Germline V CDR1 and CDR2: MNHEY, SMNVEV (reference sequence). The V and J ends lost 5 bases and 3 bases respectively, with 11 bases between them.

This clone was recorded once. The chain uses TRBV7-8 and TRBJ1-4; tentatively, D is TRBD1 (5 bases). V was shortened by 4 bases and J by 0 bases, with 12 bases between the two germline ends. The CDR3 contains 16 residues. Germline lookup yields CDR1 SGHVS and CDR2 FQNEAQ. In DNA form, the CDR3 reads TGTGCCAGCAGCTCAGGGACGGCGACAACTAATGAAAAACTGTTTTTT. As protein: CASSSGTATTNEKLFF.

V is TRBV27 and J is TRBJ1-4; D not certain. The CDR3 has 13 residues. The V gene's germline CDR1 is MNHEY and CDR2 SMNVEV (reference sequence). V was cut by 5 bases and J by 7 bases, with 11 bases left in between. CDR3 nucleotides: TGTGCCAGCAGTCTCCGTAAGGGTGAAAAACTGTTTTTT. This codes for CASSLRKGEKLFF.

This clone has more than one count but fewer than ten. Here the CDR3 DNA reads TGTGCCAGCAGTCAGATAGACTGGTCCTACAATGAGCAGTTCTTC. Protein product: CASSQIDWSYNEQFF. V gene TRBV27 combines with J gene TRBJ2-1; unclear D gene. The CDR3 sequence is 15 residues long. CDR1 and CDR2 (germline): MNHEY, SMNVEV (reference sequence). Trimming took 5 bases from V and 1 from J, leaving 12 bases between them.

The V and J genes are TRBV6-2 or TRBV6-3 and TRBJ2-3, with D maybe TRBD1 (7 bases). The CDR3 sequence is 21 residues long. CDR1 MNHEY and CDR2 SVGEGT come from the germline V gene. V lost 0 bases, J lost 0 bases, and 25 bases lay in between. DNA for the CDR3: TGTGCCAGCAGTTACTCGAGGTGGGAGACAGGGAGGCCCTCTAGCACAGATACGCAGTATTTT. Amino acids: CASSYSRWETGRPSSTDTQYF.

The chain uses TRBV19 and TRBJ2-7, with D unresolved. Germline assignment: CDR1 LNHDA and CDR2 SQIVND (reference sequence). The CDR3 has 13 amino acids. V lost 8 bases and J 4 bases, leaving 15 bases between the germline ends. CDR3 loop: CASGLGNPYEQYF. The CDR3 DNA sequence: TGTGCCAGTGGTTTGGGGAACCCTTACGAGCAGTACTTC. The full variable domain, rest sourced from reference TRBV19 and TRBJ2-7, is DGGITQSPKYLFRKEGQNVTLSCEQNLNHDAMYWYRQDPGQGLRLIYYSQIVNDFQKGDIAEGYSVSREKKESFPLTVTSAQKNPTAFYLCASGLGNPYEQYFGPGTRLTVT.

The chain is built from TRBV19 and TRBJ2-7; D is ambiguous. Per the germline V gene, CDR1 is LNHDA and CDR2 is SQIVND (reference sequence). The length of the CDR3 is 12 residues. V lost 4 bases, J lost 3 bases, and 7 bases lay in between. CDR3: CASSTGLYEQYF. The DNA of the CDR3 is TGTGCCAGTAGTACGGGCCTCTACGAGCAGTACTTC.